This TCR beta chain was captured in a study of cytomegalovirus exposure and HLA in healthy donors. Whole-study context: Sequencing of around 200 million T cells in an earlier analysis found around 100 million unique TCR beta sequences. Points from the study as a whole: It was likely that a cluster of highly shared sequence variants was a sequencing artifact. The study recorded 150 to 200 TCR beta chains that were cytomegalovirus-associated. Further analysis, carried out later, found HLA-associated TCR beta chains more clonally expanded than equally common other chains.

Turning to this clone: Its antigen is still unknown.

PCR was performed using 60 Vbeta and 13 Jbeta primers. Sequencing used immunoSEQ multiplex PCR; TCRdb keeps in-frame clones, though not all of them. The sample gives approximately 210,000 clones, almost 80% of which show up once; approximately 1.8% is in the top ten. The sample was PBMCs. The sequence derives from a male donor in good health and CMV-seronegative.

The CDR3 region is CASSLGPSGAANTGELFF. The CDR3 DNA reads TGTGCCAGCAGCTTAGGTCCTAGCGGGGCCGCGAACACCGGGGAGCTGTTTTTT. The chain combines TRBV7-9 with TRBJ2-2, with TRBD2 identical over 9 bases. V dropped 1 base and J dropped 0; count of bases not matched to a gene: 6. The CDR3 spans 18 residues. Germline CDR1 and CDR2: SEHNR and FQNEAQ (reference sequence).